There are many counts of the clone carrying this T cell receptor beta chain. This sample was taken from a study of blood T cells in healthy people across ages. V was clipped by 5 bases and J by 2 bases; unmatched bases: 8. Germline V CDR1 and CDR2: SEHNR, FQNEAQ (reference sequence). This CDR3 comprises 15 residues. Next came a second PCR, run for about 7 to 12 cycles, which used a sample-barcoded 5' primer along with a J-beta primer mix. MiXCR, applied by TCRdb to the 5' RACE reads, yields one record per CDR3 protein. The data contain about 1 million distinct CDR3 sequences, 45% of them singletons. This clonotype was sampled from a woman aged 55-75 years in good health. V gene TRBV7-9 combines with J gene TRBJ1-2; TRBD1 matches at 7 bases. Sequenced: blood. Written as DNA, the CDR3 is TGTGCCAGCAGCACCCCCGCGGGACAGAACTATGGCTACACCTTC. Its translation: CASSTPAGQNYGYTF.